Below, 16 T cell receptor beta chains from the same sample are listed, as sequenced in a study of human T cells and chemical hapten exposure. Time point described: pre-sensitization, week 0. Treatment given: therapeutic diphenylcyclopropenone sensitization with weekly scalp DPC. TCRdb re-analysed the RACE reads in MiXCR, keeping a single row per CDR3 protein. The sample contains approximately 400,000 distinct CDR3 sequences, 4.5% to 5.5% of which appear only once. Sequencing was performed on whole blood, taken in connection with sensitization to the hapten diphenylcyclopropenone (DPC). The origin of the receptors is a woman between 50 and 59 years old with alopecia areata. Some clones in this sample may be carry-over from other donors' samples.

This clonotype has at least ten counts. This chain uses TRBV6-1 with TRBJ2-1, with D uncertain. With 6 bases removed from V and 7 bases from J, the gap between germline ends came to 4 bases. CDR1 is MNHNS and CDR2 is SASEGT in the germline V gene. There are 10 residues in the CDR3. CDR3: CASRENEQFF. The CDR3 DNA is TGTGCCAGCAGGGAGAATGAGCAGTTCTTC.

This clonotype was seen many times. This chain connects TRBV29-1 to TRBJ2-1; no clear D. The CDR3 totals 14 residues. CDR1 SQVTM and CDR2 ANQGSEA come from the germline V gene. V was pared by 7 bases and J by 0 bases, with 13 bases between. CDR3 in amino acids: CSATAPSSYNEQFF. The CDR3 DNA sequence: TGCAGCGCGACGGCTCCGAGCTCCTACAATGAGCAGTTCTTC.

This clonotype was observed many times. The chain couples TRBV11-2 to TRBJ1-1, with 9 bases identical to TRBD1. Germline V gives CDR1 SGHAT, CDR2 FQNNGV. The CDR3 is made up of 15 amino acids. With 6 bases clipped from V and 2 bases from J, the junction kept 7 bases outside the gene matches. CDR3: CASSLTGGVNTEAFF. The CDR3, as DNA: TGTGCCAGCAGTTTGACAGGGGGTGTTAACACTGAAGCTTTCTTT. Combining the CDR3 with reference TRBV11-2 and TRBJ1-1 gives the whole variable domain EAGVAQSPRYKIIEKRQSVAFWCNPISGHATLYWYQQILGQGPKLLIQFQNNGVVDDSQLPKDRFSAERLKGVDSTLKIQPAKLEDSAVYLCASSLTGGVNTEAFFGQGTRLTVV.

This clonotype was recorded many times. This chain links TRBV29-1 with TRBJ2-7, with TRBD1 matching over 7 bases. The CDR3 covers 13 residues. The V gene's germline CDR1 is SQVTM and CDR2 ANQGSEA. Unmatched junction bases numbered 6, after V lost 6 bases and J lost 1 base. The CDR3 loop is CSVGTVRSYEQYF. In DNA form, the CDR3 reads TGCAGCGTCGGGACAGTGAGGTCCTACGAGCAGTACTTC.

The table lists this clonotype with many counts. The chain is built from TRBV29-1 and TRBJ2-3, with a tentative D call TRBD2 (5 bases). The CDR3 covers 11 residues. V was pared by 4 bases and J by 11 bases, with 13 bases between. Per the germline V gene, CDR1 is SQVTM and CDR2 is ANQGSEA. The CDR3, as DNA: TGCAGCGTTGTCTCGGGGTCCGGGCAGTATTTT. Amino acid sequence: CSVVSGSGQYF.

This clonotype was observed a handful of times. The chain couples TRBV10-3 to TRBJ2-7, with D uncertain. The V end was cut by 0 bases, the J end by 3 bases, with 9 bases between. The CDR3 sequence is 14 residues long. Germline V gene lookup returns CDR1 ENHRY and CDR2 SYGVKD. The CDR3 DNA follows: TGTGCCATCAGTGAGTCAAGAAGTGACTACGAGCAGTACTTC. It encodes CAISESRSDYEQYF.

This CDR3 reads CASSQDLVYGYTF. CDR3 in DNA: TGCGCCAGCAGCCAGGACCTGGTGTATGGCTACACCTTC. This chain uses TRBV5-1 with TRBJ1-2; no reliable D call. The length of the CDR3 is 13 residues. Per germline, CDR1 SGHRS and CDR2 YFSETQ. V shed 4 bases and J shed 5 bases, with 12 bases lying between them.

This clonotype was counted between two and nine times. In nucleotides, the CDR3 is TGTGCCAGCAGCTCTTCATACAAGCAGTACTTC. Amino acids: CASSSSYKQYF. V is TRBV12-3 or TRBV12-4 and J is TRBJ2-7; D gene ambiguous. The CDR3 sequence is 11 residues long. V lost 6 bases, J lost 8 bases, and 11 bases lay in between.

In this sample, this clonotype turned up many times. The chain is built from TRBV6-5 and TRBJ1-2, with 7 bases identical to TRBD1. V shed 4 bases, J shed 2 bases, and the junction held 7 bases outside the gene matches. Germline-derived CDR1 and CDR2 are MNHEY and SVGAGI. The CDR3 is 15 amino acids. The CDR3 loop reads CASSSQPGQNYGYTF. DNA for the CDR3: TGTGCCAGCAGTTCCCAACCGGGACAGAACTATGGCTACACCTTC.

The rearrangement links TRBV7-2 to TRBJ1-3; 7 positions agree with TRBD1. The trim removed 3 bases at V and 0 bases at J, leaving 8 bases unmatched. Germline CDR1 is SGHTA and CDR2 is FQGNSA. This CDR3 is 17 amino acids long. Here the CDR3 DNA reads TGTGCCAGCAGCTTCTCGTCAGGGGGGTTCTCTGGAAACACCATATATTTT. Its translation is CASSFSSGGFSGNTIYF.

This clonotype was counted only a few times. V gene TRBV7-9 combines with J gene TRBJ1-5; D may be TRBD1 (5 bases). The CDR3 extends over 13 amino acids. Germline loops: CDR1 SEHNR, CDR2 FQNEAQ (reference sequence). The V end was cut by 5 bases, the J end by 3 bases, with 8 bases between. CDR3 DNA sequence: TGTGCCAGCAGCCGACAGAACAATCAGCCCCAGCATTTT. It encodes CASSRQNNQPQHF.

In this sample, this clonotype turned up a few times. The chain recombines TRBV15 with TRBJ2-6, with D uncertain. V was cut by 0 bases and J by 4 bases, with 4 bases left in between. The CDR3 consists of 14 residues. Germline CDR1 reads LNHNV; CDR2 reads YYDKDF (reference sequence). CDR3 sequence (DNA): TGTGCCACCAGCAGAGAACTAGGGGCCAACGTCCTGACTTTC. Encoded protein: CATSRELGANVLTF.

This clonotype was seen more than once but under ten times. This chain links TRBV4-1 with TRBJ2-3; D gene ambiguous. Germline CDR1 MGHRA, CDR2 YSYEKL. Trimming took off 0 bases at V and 4 bases at J, with 8 bases between the two ends. There are 14 residues in the CDR3. In nucleotides, the CDR3 is TGCGCCAGCAGCCAAGAAGGGCCACCAGATACGCAGTATTTT. Its protein is CASSQEGPPDTQYF.

Many counts were recorded for this clonotype. CDR3 sequence reads: CASSSPNYGYTF. DNA of the CDR3: TGTGCCAGCAGCTCTCCTAACTATGGCTACACCTTC. The chain uses TRBV7-6 and TRBJ1-2; D gene uncertain. CDR3 length: 12 residues. V lost 4 bases to trimming and J lost 0 bases, with 3 bases between them. Per the germline V gene, CDR1 is SGHVS and CDR2 is FNYEAQ.

This clonotype was counted ten times or more. V is TRBV10-3 and J is TRBJ2-5, with 10 positions matching TRBD1. CDR1 is ENHRY and CDR2 is SYGVKD in the germline V gene. The CDR3 runs to 17 residues. V gave up 4 bases and J gave up 2 bases; unmatched junction bases: 10. The CDR3 DNA is TGTGCCATCAGTGGACCCCGCGGGACAGGGGTTCAAGAGACCCAGTACTTC. Amino acid sequence: CAISGPRGTGVQETQYF.

There are a few counts of this clonotype. The chain has TRBV20-1 and TRBJ2-7; 9 nucleotides align to TRBD1. The V and J ends lost 0 bases and 3 bases, in that order; junction bases with no gene match: 3. The CDR3 runs 14 residues. Germline V gives CDR1 DFQATT, CDR2 SNEGSKA (reference sequence). This CDR3 is CSARDSDRGYEQYF. DNA for the CDR3: TGCAGTGCTAGAGATTCGGACAGGGGCTACGAGCAGTACTTC.